This T cell receptor beta chain was recorded in a study of T cell therapy after organ transplantation. Looking at the study overall: CMV-specific T cells, median 1.92 x 10^8, were given as 2 to 6 intravenous infusions.

The CDR3 is made up of 14 amino acids. Germline lookup yields CDR1 PRHDT and CDR2 FYEKMQ (reference sequence). J was trimmed by 3 bases and V by 5 bases; bases with no gene match: 6. TCRdb's copy holds only in-frame clones and misses some; the assay was immunoSEQ multiplex PCR. The sample carries 45,000 to 60,000 clones, around 93% recorded once. In regard to this clone: No antigen is known for it.

Study-level findings and limits: Pretherapy CD8 clonality inversely correlated with its fold change after therapy.

The chain employs TRBV13 and TRBJ2-7; 8 bases line up with TRBD1. This receptor was identified in a human patient who had received a solid organ transplant and had CMV disease. The material sequenced was CD8+ T cells from blood, taken before autologous CMV-specific T cell therapy. The CDR3 DNA reads as TGTGCCAGCAGCCTATGGACAGGGATCTACGAGCAGTACTTC. It encodes CASSLWTGIYEQYF.